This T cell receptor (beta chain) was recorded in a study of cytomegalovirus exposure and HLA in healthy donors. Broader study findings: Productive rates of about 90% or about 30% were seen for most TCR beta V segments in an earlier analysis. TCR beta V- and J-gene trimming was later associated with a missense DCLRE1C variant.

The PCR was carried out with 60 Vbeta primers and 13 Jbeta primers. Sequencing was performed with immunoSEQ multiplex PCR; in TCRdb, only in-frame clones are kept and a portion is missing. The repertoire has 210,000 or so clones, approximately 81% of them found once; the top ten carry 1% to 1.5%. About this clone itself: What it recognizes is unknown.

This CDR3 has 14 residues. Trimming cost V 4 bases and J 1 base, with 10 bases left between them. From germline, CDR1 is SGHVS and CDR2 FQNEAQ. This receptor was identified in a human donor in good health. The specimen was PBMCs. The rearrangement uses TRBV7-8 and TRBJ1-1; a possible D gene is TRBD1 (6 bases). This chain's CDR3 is CASSYRETNTEAFF. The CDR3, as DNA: TGTGCCAGCAGCTACAGGGAAACGAACACTGAAGCTTTCTTT.